Presented here are 21 T cell receptor beta chains from one specimen sequenced in a study of blood T cell repertoires in COVID-19. Here immunoSEQ multiplex PCR was the method, and the copy in TCRdb shows in-frame clones only, minus some. Altogether under 45,000 clones are present, approximately 88% being singletons, with the ten largest covering 1% to 1.5%. Input material: peripheral blood. Source of these receptors: a woman between 40 and 55 years old with acute or convalescent COVID-19.

The rearrangement links TRBV25-1 to TRBJ2-7; D may be TRBD2 (6 bases). Germline V CDR1 and CDR2: MGHDK, SYGVNS. CDR3 length equals 14 residues. V was pared by 5 bases and J by 2 bases, with 13 bases between. In nucleotides, the CDR3 is TGTGCCAGCAGTAGGGGACTGCCGCCCTACGAGCAGTACTTC. It is translated as CASSRGLPPYEQYF.

This clone has only one observation. This chain links TRBV9 with TRBJ1-2; 12 bases agree with TRBD1. CDR3 length: 16 amino acids. Unmatched junction bases numbered 8, after V lost 4 bases and J lost 4 bases. From germline, CDR1 is SGDLS and CDR2 YYNGEE. The CDR3: CASSPSGTGGPYGYTF. CDR3 DNA: TGTGCCAGCAGCCCATCCGGGACAGGGGGCCCCTATGGCTACACCTTC.

The gene calls are TRBV7-9 and TRBJ1-6, with D maybe TRBD1 (6 bases). The CDR3 is 16 amino acids. Trimming stripped 5 bases from V and 7 bases from J, with 18 bases between. The germline V gene encodes CDR1 SEHNR and CDR2 FQNEAQ (reference sequence). The CDR3 loop is CASSPRLRGRNSPLHF. Written as DNA, the CDR3 is TGTGCCAGCAGCCCCCGCCTCAGGGGAAGGAATTCACCCCTCCACTTT. The whole variable domain, remainder taken from reference TRBV7-9 and TRBJ1-6, is DTGVSQNPRHKITKRGQNVTFRCDPISEHNRLYWYRQTLGQGPEFLTYFQNEAQLEKSRLLSDRFSAERPKGSFSTLEIQRTEQGDSAMYLCASSPRLRGRNSPLHFGNGTRLTVT.

The chain is built from TRBV7-2 and TRBJ2-7; tentatively, D is TRBD2 (5 bases). V dropped 4 bases and J dropped 5 bases, with 18 bases sitting between them. The CDR3 totals 15 residues. Looked up from germline, CDR1 is SGHTA and CDR2 is FQGNSA. This CDR3 reads CASSSEGSINDEQYF. CDR3 nucleotide sequence: TGTGCCAGCAGCTCAGAGGGTAGCATCAACGACGAGCAGTACTTC.

The chain carries TRBV19 and TRBJ1-6; 7 bases line up with TRBD1. The CDR3 is made up of 13 amino acids. CDR1 and CDR2 (germline): LNHDA, SQIVND (reference sequence). V lost 6 bases, J lost 9 bases, and 5 bases stayed unmatched. CDR3 DNA sequence: TGTGCCAGTAGGCCAGACAGGGCTTCACCCCTCCACTTT. Its translation: CASRPDRASPLHF.

The rearrangement links TRBV4-1 to TRBJ2-7; 10 bases agree with TRBD1. This CDR3 is built from 15 residues. CDR1 is MGHRA, CDR2 YSYEKL, per germline. With V trimmed by 0 bases and J by 5 bases, 4 bases remained unmatched. CDR3 protein: CASSQETTGGDEQYF. CDR3 DNA: TGCGCCAGCAGCCAAGAGACGACAGGGGGCGACGAGCAGTACTTC.

This clone was seen a handful of times. The rearrangement links TRBV30 to TRBJ2-2, with 8 bases aligning to TRBD2. The CDR3 runs 18 residues. The germline CDR1 and CDR2 sequences are GTSNPN and SVGIG (reference sequence). The V segment lost 3 bases and the J segment 0 bases; nucleotides outside the gene matches: 12. The CDR3 DNA reads TGTGCCTGGAGAACGGTGACTAGCGTCATCGCGAACACCGGGGAGCTGTTTTTT. It codes for CAWRTVTSVIANTGELFF. The complete variable domain, with remaining parts taken from reference TRBV30 and TRBJ2-2, reads SQTIHQWPATLVQPVGSPLSLECTVEGTSNPNLYWYRQAAGRGLQLLFYSVGIGQISSEVPQNLSASRPQDRQFILSSKKLLLSDSGFYLCAWRTVTSVIANTGELFFGEGSRLTVL.

The chain's CDR3 is CASRGDGSYEQYF. In DNA form, the CDR3 reads TGTGCCAGCAGAGGAGACGGTTCCTACGAGCAGTACTTC. The V and J genes are TRBV7-3 and TRBJ2-7; no definite D call. The CDR3 consists of 13 residues. V dropped 6 bases and J dropped 1 base, with 10 bases sitting between them. Germline CDR1 SGHTA, CDR2 FQGTGA.

The V and J genes are TRBV13 and TRBJ2-7; 9 bases are shared with TRBD2. Trimming at V came to 0 bases and at J to 7 bases, leaving 4 bases not matched to a gene. Germline CDR1 and CDR2: PRHDT and FYEKMQ (reference sequence). CDR3 length: 14 residues. The CDR3 DNA reads as TGTGCCAGCAGCTTAGGACTAGCGGGTGGAGAGCAGTACTTC. Translating gives CASSLGLAGGEQYF.

The gene calls are TRBV5-1 and TRBJ1-1, with 11 bases identical to TRBD1. Germline loops: CDR1 SGHRS, CDR2 YFSETQ. This CDR3 has 15 residues. The V segment lost 0 bases and the J segment 2 bases; nucleotides outside the gene matches: 0. DNA of the CDR3: TGCGCCAGCAGCTTGGGGACAGGGGGCAACACTGAAGCTTTCTTT. Encoded protein: CASSLGTGGNTEAFF.

The chain carries TRBV28 and TRBJ1-1; a weak D match, TRBD1 (6 bases). V lost 8 bases to trimming and J lost 1 base, with 11 bases between them. In germline, CDR1 is MDHEN, CDR2 SYDVKM. This CDR3 is 13 amino acids long. CDR3 in DNA: TGTGCCAGCCGTCGGGGGGCGAACACTGAAGCTTTCTTT. It specifies CASRRGANTEAFF.

The rearrangement joins TRBV6-2 or TRBV6-3 to TRBJ2-7, with D possibly matching TRBD1 (6 bases). V lost 5 bases and J 12 bases, leaving 17 bases between the germline ends. Germline CDR1 is MNHEY and CDR2 is SVGEGT. The CDR3 length is 12 residues. The CDR3 spells CASSPGTSIWYF. As DNA, the CDR3 is TGTGCCAGCAGTCCCGGGACATCGATTTGGTACTTC.

The chain links TRBV7-3 to TRBJ2-1, with 9 bases aligning to TRBD2. CDR3 length equals 17 residues. Trimming removed 5 bases from V and 4 bases from J; junction bases left unmatched: 12. CDR1 is SGHTA, CDR2 FQGTGA, per germline. For the CDR3, the DNA is TGTGCCAGCAGCAGGGGCGGGAGGGCCCTCGGGTACAATGAGCAGTTCTTC. Translated, it gives CASSRGGRALGYNEQFF.

The J gene is TRBJ2-7, the V gene TRBV27, with 12 bases matching TRBD2. The CDR3 loop spans 16 amino acids. V was pared by 8 bases and J by 5 bases, with 13 bases of the junction left unmatched. Germline CDR1 reads MNHEY; CDR2 reads SMNVEV (reference sequence). CDR3 region: CASSLLLAGGWDEQYF. In DNA, the CDR3 is TGTGCCAGCTCTCTGTTGCTAGCGGGAGGGTGGGACGAGCAGTACTTC.

The gene calls are TRBV7-9 and TRBJ2-7; D is uncertain. The CDR3 is 11 residues long. CDR1 and CDR2 (germline): SEHNR, FQNEAQ (reference sequence). V lost 3 bases to trimming and J lost 6 bases, with 6 bases between them. The CDR3 protein is CASSLPGEQYF. CDR3 in DNA: TGTGCCAGCAGCTTGCCCGGCGAGCAGTACTTC. The full variable domain, its missing parts supplied by reference TRBV7-9 and TRBJ2-7, is DTGVSQNPRHKITKRGQNVTFRCDPISEHNRLYWYRQTLGQGPEFLTYFQNEAQLEKSRLLSDRFSAERPKGSFSTLEIQRTEQGDSAMYLCASSLPGEQYFGPGTRLTVT.

The CDR3 nucleotides read TGTGCCAGCAGTTGGACTAGCGAGACCTACGAGCAGTACTTC. Translated: CASSWTSETYEQYF. The rearrangement joins TRBV6-5 to TRBJ2-7; TRBD2 agrees at 9 bases. Germline V gene data show CDR1 as MNHEY and CDR2 as SVGAGI. V trimming: 4 bases; J trimming: 2 bases; junction bases outside the gene matches: 3. The CDR3 runs to 14 residues.

This sequence joins TRBV7-8 and TRBJ2-3; TRBD2 agrees at 12 bases. Germline V lookup: CDR1 SGHVS, CDR2 FQNEAQ. This CDR3 region has 16 residues. V dropped 4 bases and J dropped 8; count of bases not matched to a gene: 10. CDR3 region: CASSSSGLAGFITQYF. The CDR3 nucleotides read TGTGCCAGCAGCTCGTCAGGACTAGCGGGGTTTATTACGCAGTATTTT.

Regarding this clone: Distinct nucleotide sequences in the sample also encode this CDR3. V and J are TRBV7-9 and TRBJ2-2; the D gene is possibly TRBD1 (6 bases). V lost 1 base, J lost 4 bases, and 7 bases lay in between. Germline CDR1 is SEHNR and CDR2 is FQNEAQ (reference sequence). This CDR3 spans 14 amino acids. As DNA, the CDR3 is TGTGCCAGCAGCTTAGACAGGGCCACCGGGGAGCTGTTTTTT. As protein: CASSLDRATGELFF. Full variable domain (outside the CDR3, taken from reference TRBV7-9 and TRBJ2-2): DTGVSQNPRHKITKRGQNVTFRCDPISEHNRLYWYRQTLGQGPEFLTYFQNEAQLEKSRLLSDRFSAERPKGSFSTLEIQRTEQGDSAMYLCASSLDRATGELFFGEGSRLTVL.

V gene TRBV9 combines with J gene TRBJ2-5, with TRBD2 as a possible D gene (5 bases). Germline CDR1 SGDLS, CDR2 YYNGEE. Between the trimmed V and J ends, which lost 0 bases and 1 base, there was a span of 10 bases. The CDR3 runs to 15 residues. The CDR3, as DNA: TGTGCCAGCAGCGTAGTGGGTAGCGCCCAAGAGACCCAGTACTTC. It yields the protein CASSVVGSAQETQYF. Complete variable domain (other parts from reference TRBV9 and TRBJ2-5): DSGVTQTPKHLITATGQRVTLRCSPRSGDLSVYWYQQSLDQGLQFLIQYYNGEERAKGNILERFSAQQFPDLHSELNLSSLELGDSALYFCASSVVGSAQETQYFGPGTRLLVL.

V gene TRBV28 combines with J gene TRBJ1-5, with D uncertain. The CDR3 consists of 15 residues. V lost 3 bases to trimming and J lost 4 bases, with 13 bases between them. Germline CDR1 and CDR2: MDHEN and SYDVKM. The CDR3 region is CASSFNLPGNQPQHF. CDR3 DNA sequence: TGTGCCAGCAGTTTCAATTTGCCGGGGAATCAGCCCCAGCATTTT. Full variable domain (missing parts from reference TRBV28 and TRBJ1-5): DVKVTQSSRYLVKRTGEKVFLECVQDMDHENMFWYRQDPGLGLRLIYFSYDVKMKEKGDIPEGYSVSREKKERFSLILESASTNQTSMYLCASSFNLPGNQPQHFGDGTRLSIL.

CDR3 region: CASGRLAGETQYF. CDR3 nucleotides: TGTGCCAGCGGCAGACTAGCGGGAGAGACCCAGTACTTC. The V gene is TRBV5-5, the J gene TRBJ2-5, with 10 bases matching TRBD2. Germline V CDR1 and CDR2: SGHKS, YYEKEE (reference sequence). Trimming at V came to 7 bases and at J to 4 bases, leaving 4 bases not matched to a gene. The CDR3 is made up of 13 amino acids.